This passage covers 5 T cell receptor beta chains from one sample sequenced in a study of T cell responses to AZD1222 COVID-19 vaccine. Assay: immunoSEQ multiplex PCR; the TCRdb copy retains only in-frame clones and omits some. This sample has 150,000 to 160,000 clones, with 80% to 90% found just once. This sample comprised peripheral blood, obtained 28 days after the second AZD1222 dose. These TCRs come from an adult who received the AZD1222 COVID-19 vaccine.

J is TRBJ1-3 and V is TRBV27; no clear D gene. CDR3 length: 18 amino acids. Per germline, CDR1 MNHEY and CDR2 SMNVEV (reference sequence). The germline V and J ends were trimmed by 3 bases and 1 base, with 19 bases remaining between them. The DNA of the CDR3 is TGTGCCAGCAGTTTGACCGGACTTGTGGGAAGGTCTGGAAACACCATATATTTT. It encodes CASSLTGLVGRSGNTIYF.

This rearrangement joins TRBV27 to TRBJ1-5; TRBD1 matches 9 bases. With 5 bases clipped from V and 6 bases from J, the junction kept 11 bases outside the gene matches. This CDR3 is 16 amino acids long. Germline assignment: CDR1 MNHEY and CDR2 SMNVEV (reference sequence). In nucleotides, the CDR3 is TGTGCCAGCAGTGCTACCGGGACAGGGCTTAGTCAGCCCCAGCATTTT. Its translation is CASSATGTGLSQPQHF.

This clone has just one count. The chain employs TRBV7-3 and TRBJ1-1, with D possibly matching TRBD1 (5 bases). Trimming cost V 4 bases and J 8 bases, with 14 bases left between them. From germline, CDR1 is SGHTA and CDR2 FQGTGA. CDR3 length: 13 residues. The CDR3 sequence: CASSSGTFGEAFF. CDR3 nucleotide sequence: TGTGCCAGCAGCTCCGGGACTTTCGGGGAAGCTTTCTTT.

This chain connects TRBV6-1 to TRBJ2-5, with D maybe TRBD2 (8 bases). Deletions cut 4 bases from V and 0 bases from J, with 18 bases between. CDR3 length equals 17 residues. CDR1 and CDR2 (germline): MNHNS, SASEGT. CDR3 nucleotides: TGTGCCAGCAGTGTTACCGGGACTAGGGGGCACCAAGAGACCCAGTACTTC. This sequence encodes CASSVTGTRGHQETQYF.

This rearrangement joins TRBV28 to TRBJ1-1; D might be TRBD1 (6 bases). The CDR3 runs to 16 residues. Germline CDR1 reads MDHEN; CDR2 reads SYDVKM. Trimming stripped 2 bases from V and 3 bases from J, with 16 bases between. The CDR3 nucleotides read TGTGCCAGCAGTTTAGTCGGGGGCTACGAGGACACTGAAGCTTTCTTT. Its translation: CASSLVGGYEDTEAFF.